The rows below give T cell receptor beta chains drawn from one sample of a study of OX40 agonist ivuxolimab in advanced cancers. Clones were read by immunoSEQ multiplex PCR, and TCRdb kept only the in-frame ones, dropping some. This repertoire shows some 60,000 clones, 86% found once; its top ten account for approximately 4%. Sequencing used CD4+ or CD8+ T cells sorted from blood, obtained in a trial of the OX40 agonist ivuxolimab. These receptors were obtained from an adult with an advanced solid tumor such as melanoma, head and neck, liver or kidney cancer. Both conserved end residues are part of each CDR3. The D gene is left open where the match is weak. Clone size is given for some rows only: seen once, a few or many times, or a class if the clone is expanded.

cdr3_aa	cdr3_nt	clone_size	j_call	v_call	d_call
CASSPMGTVVYEQYF	TGTGCCAGCAGCCCCATGGGGACAGTTGTCTACGAGCAGTACTTC	-	TRBJ2-7	TRBV11-2	TRBD1
CASSSLGTEVASMYF	TGTGCCAGCAGTTCCCTTGGGACGGAGGTTGCCTCCATGTACTTC	-	TRBJ2-7	TRBV7-2	-
CASSDGTANEKLFF	TGTGCCAGCAGCGACGGGACAGCTAATGAAAAACTGTTTTTT	-	TRBJ1-4	TRBV9	TRBD1
CASSTPGKNEQFF	TGTGCCAGTAGTACCCCCGGAAAAAATGAGCAGTTCTTC	-	TRBJ2-1	TRBV19	-
CATSRGQGNTIYF	TGTGCCACCAGCAGAGGACAGGGAAACACCATATATTTT	-	TRBJ1-3	TRBV15	-
CASSTSTSGGLTGELFF	TGCGCCAGCAGCACCTCGACTAGCGGGGGACTCACCGGGGAGCTGTTTTTT	few	TRBJ2-2	TRBV5-1	TRBD2
CSVGTSGSYNEQFF	TGCAGCGTTGGGACTAGCGGATCCTACAATGAGCAGTTCTTC	-	TRBJ2-1	TRBV29-1	TRBD2
CAWSVTMNTEAFF	TGTGCCTGGAGTGTTACAATGAACACTGAAGCTTTCTTT	-	TRBJ1-1	TRBV30	-
CASLLLGSTGELFF	TGTGCCAGCCTTCTCCTCGGGAGCACCGGGGAGCTGTTTTTT	-	TRBJ2-2	TRBV5-6	-
CASSLGGTANTGELFF	TGCGCCAGCAGCTTGGGTGGGACAGCGAACACCGGGGAGCTGTTTTTT	-	TRBJ2-2	TRBV5-1	TRBD1
CASSAVRGTQYF	TGTGCCAGCAGCGCCGTGCGGGGTACGCAGTATTTT	-	TRBJ2-3	TRBV9	-
CASSYGLAGGKETQYF	TGTGCCAGCAGCTACGGACTAGCGGGGGGAAAAGAGACCCAGTACTTC	-	TRBJ2-5	TRBV7-9	TRBD2
CASSLARTGFGPQHF	TGTGCCAGCAGCTTAGCCCGGACTGGGTTTGGGCCCCAGCATTTT	-	TRBJ1-5	TRBV7-2	-
CASSPGQGDNSPLHF	TGTGCCAGCAGCCCAGGTCAAGGCGATAATTCACCCCTCCACTTT	-	TRBJ1-6	TRBV7-9	-
CASRPGQGGYEQYF	TGCGCCAGCCGGCCGGGACAGGGTGGCTACGAGCAGTACTTC	-	TRBJ2-7	TRBV5-1	TRBD1
CASSLSTPGGYTF	TGTGCCAGCAGCTTATCCACCCCCGGGGGCTACACCTTC	-	TRBJ1-2	TRBV7-9	-